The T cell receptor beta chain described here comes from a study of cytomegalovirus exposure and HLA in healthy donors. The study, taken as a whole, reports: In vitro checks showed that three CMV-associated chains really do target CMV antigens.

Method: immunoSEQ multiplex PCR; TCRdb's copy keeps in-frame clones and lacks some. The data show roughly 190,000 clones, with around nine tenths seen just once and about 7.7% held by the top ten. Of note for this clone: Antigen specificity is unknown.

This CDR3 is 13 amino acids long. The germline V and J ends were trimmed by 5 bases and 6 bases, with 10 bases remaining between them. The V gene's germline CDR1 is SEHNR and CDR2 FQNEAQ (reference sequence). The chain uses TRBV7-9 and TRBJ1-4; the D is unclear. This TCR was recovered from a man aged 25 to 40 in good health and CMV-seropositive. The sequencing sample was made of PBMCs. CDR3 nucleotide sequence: TGTGCCAGCAGCAATTCCGAGGATGAAAAACTGTTTTTT. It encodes CASSNSEDEKLFF.